These T cell receptor beta chains were read from a single sample in a study of CD8+CD57+ T cells in acquired aplastic anemia. TCRdb analysed the reads with MiXCR anew, one entry per CDR3 protein. This table holds some 170,000 distinct CDR3 sequences, about three fifths found once. Sample: sorted CD4+, CD8+, or CD8+CD57+ T cells (not recorded which) from PBMCs. Source of these receptors: a human donor with aplastic anemia. Each CDR3 is given with its conserved first and last residue. A D gene is named only where the DNA matches it firmly. Size tells how often a clone was seen (once, few, many) or the class of an expanded clone, and some rows leave it out.

>-|-|TRBJ2-7|TRBV15
TGTGCCACCAGCAGAGATCAGGCTGCTCGAGAGCAGTACTTC
CATSRDQAAREQYF
>few|TRBD1|TRBJ1-1|TRBV20-1
TGCAGTGCTAGGACAGGGGAGACTGAAGCTTTCTTT
CSARTGETEAFF
>-|TRBD2|TRBJ2-1|TRBV7-2
TGTGCCAGCAGCTTAGTTAGCGGGGGGACGGGCGAGCAGTTCTTC
CASSLVSGGTGEQFF
>-|-|TRBJ1-6|TRBV7-3
TGTGCCAGCAGCTTAGGCACAGTCACCTCACCCCTCCACTTT
CASSLGTVTSPLHF
>few|TRBD2|TRBJ2-7|TRBV15
TGTGCCACCAGCAGTGAACAGGGACTAGCGGGATCCTACGAGCAGTACTTC
CATSSEQGLAGSYEQYF
>-|TRBD1|TRBJ2-7|TRBV7-9
TGTGCCAGCAGCTTAACCAGGGGGCTAAGCGAGCAGTACTTC
CASSLTRGLSEQYF
>-|TRBD1|TRBJ2-3|TRBV7-9
TGTGCCAGCAGCTCCCCGGACAGGGGAGCAGATACGCAGTATTTT
CASSSPDRGADTQYF
>many|-|TRBJ2-7|TRBV20-1
TGCAGTGCTAGAGTTCTGACTAGGGGGTACGAGCAGTACTTC
CSARVLTRGYEQYF
>few|TRBD2|TRBJ2-5|TRBV7-2
TGTGCCAGCAGCCCCATGCGAGTAGCGGGAGGGGTTGGAGAGACCCAGTACTTC
CASSPMRVAGGVGETQYF
>-|-|TRBJ1-4|TRBV2
TGTGCCAGCCGGAGGGGGGGCGAAAAACTGTTTTTT
CASRRGGEKLFF